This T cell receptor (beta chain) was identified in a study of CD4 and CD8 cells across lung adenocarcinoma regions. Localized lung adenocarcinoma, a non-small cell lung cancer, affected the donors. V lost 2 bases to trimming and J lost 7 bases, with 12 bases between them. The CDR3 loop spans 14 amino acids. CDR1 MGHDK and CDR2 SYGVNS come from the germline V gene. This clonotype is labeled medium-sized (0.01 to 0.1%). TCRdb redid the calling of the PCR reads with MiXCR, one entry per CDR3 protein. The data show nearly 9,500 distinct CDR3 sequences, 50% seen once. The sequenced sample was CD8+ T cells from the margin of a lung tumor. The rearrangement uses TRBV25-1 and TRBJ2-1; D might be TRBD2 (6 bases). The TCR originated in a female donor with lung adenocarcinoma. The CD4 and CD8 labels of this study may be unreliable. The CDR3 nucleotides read TGTGCCAGCAGTGAAGGCGAGGCGGGAAATGAGCAGTTCTTC. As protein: CASSEGEAGNEQFF. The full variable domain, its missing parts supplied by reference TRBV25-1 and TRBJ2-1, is EADIYQTPRYLVIGTGKKITLECSQTMGHDKMYWYQQDPGMELHLIHYSYGVNSTEKGDLSSESTVSRIRTEHFPLTLESARPSHTSQYLCASSEGEAGNEQFFGPGTRLTVL.